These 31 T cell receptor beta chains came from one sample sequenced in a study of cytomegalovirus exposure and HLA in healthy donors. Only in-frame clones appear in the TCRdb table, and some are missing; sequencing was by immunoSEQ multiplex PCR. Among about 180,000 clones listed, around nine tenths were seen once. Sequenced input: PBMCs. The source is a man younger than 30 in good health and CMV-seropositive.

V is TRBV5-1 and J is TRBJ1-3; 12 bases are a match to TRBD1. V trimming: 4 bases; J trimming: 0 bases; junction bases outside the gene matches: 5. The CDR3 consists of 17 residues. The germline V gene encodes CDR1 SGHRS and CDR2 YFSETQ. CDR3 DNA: TGCGCCAGCAGCGCCGGGACAGGGGGCCGCTCTGGAAACACCATATATTTT. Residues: CASSAGTGGRSGNTIYF.

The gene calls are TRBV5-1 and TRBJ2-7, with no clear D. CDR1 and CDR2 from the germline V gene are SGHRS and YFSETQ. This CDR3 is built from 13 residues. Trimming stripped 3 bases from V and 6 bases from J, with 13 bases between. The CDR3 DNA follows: TGCGCCAGCAGCTCGATCCCAAGAGCCGAGCAGTACTTC. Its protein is CASSSIPRAEQYF.

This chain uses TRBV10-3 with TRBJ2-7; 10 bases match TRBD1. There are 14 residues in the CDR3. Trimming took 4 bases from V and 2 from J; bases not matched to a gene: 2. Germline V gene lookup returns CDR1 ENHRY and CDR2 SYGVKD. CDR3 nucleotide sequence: TGTGCCATCAGTGTGGGACAGGGGACCTACGAGCAGTACTTC. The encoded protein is CAISVGQGTYEQYF.

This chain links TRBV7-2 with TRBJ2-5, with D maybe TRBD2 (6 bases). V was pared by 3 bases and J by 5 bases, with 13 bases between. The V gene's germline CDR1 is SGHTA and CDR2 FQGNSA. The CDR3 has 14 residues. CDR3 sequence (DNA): TGTGCCAGCAGCTTGGCACAGCGGGTGGAGACCCAGTACTTC. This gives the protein CASSLAQRVETQYF.

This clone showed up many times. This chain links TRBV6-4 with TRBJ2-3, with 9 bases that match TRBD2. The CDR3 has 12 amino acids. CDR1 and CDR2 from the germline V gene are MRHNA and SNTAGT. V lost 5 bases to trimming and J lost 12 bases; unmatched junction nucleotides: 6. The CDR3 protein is CASSLSGSPQYF. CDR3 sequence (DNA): TGTGCCAGCAGTCTTAGCGGGAGCCCCCAGTATTTT.

The chain's CDR3 is CACRDRDTGELFF. The CDR3 DNA follows: TGTGCCTGCCGGGACAGGGACACCGGGGAGCTGTTTTTT. The V call is TRBV30, the J call TRBJ2-2; 9 bases are shared with TRBD1. Trimming at V came to 6 bases and at J to 3 bases, leaving 2 bases not matched to a gene. In germline, CDR1 is GTSNPN, CDR2 SVGIG (reference sequence). This CDR3 contains 13 residues.

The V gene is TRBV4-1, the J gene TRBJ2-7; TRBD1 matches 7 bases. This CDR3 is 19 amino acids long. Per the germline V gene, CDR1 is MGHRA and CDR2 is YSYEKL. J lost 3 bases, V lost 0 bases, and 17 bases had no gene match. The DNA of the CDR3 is TGCGCCAGCAGCCAAGATTTCATCGTTACGGTCGACAGGGTCTACGAGCAGTACTTC. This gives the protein CASSQDFIVTVDRVYEQYF.

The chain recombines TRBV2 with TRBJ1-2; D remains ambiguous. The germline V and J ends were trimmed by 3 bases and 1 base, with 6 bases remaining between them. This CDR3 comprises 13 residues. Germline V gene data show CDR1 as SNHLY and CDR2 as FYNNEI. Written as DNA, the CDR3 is TGTGCCAGCAGTGAGACTTATAACTATGGCTACACCTTC. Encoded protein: CASSETYNYGYTF.

The DNA of the CDR3 is TGTGCCTGGAGTAACAGCGGGGGGGGAAATGAGCAGTTCTTC. Translation: CAWSNSGGGNEQFF. This chain joins TRBV30 and TRBJ2-1; TRBD2 aligns across 10 bases. J gave up 7 bases and V 2 bases, and 5 bases lay outside the gene matches. This CDR3 has 14 residues. Germline V gene lookup returns CDR1 GTSNPN and CDR2 SVGIG (reference sequence).

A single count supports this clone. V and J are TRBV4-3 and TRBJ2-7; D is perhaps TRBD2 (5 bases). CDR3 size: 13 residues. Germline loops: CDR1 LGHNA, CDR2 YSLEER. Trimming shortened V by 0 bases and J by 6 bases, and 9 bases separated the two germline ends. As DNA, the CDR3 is TGCGCCAGCAGCCAAGAGGAGGCGGGCGAGCAGTACTTC. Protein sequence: CASSQEEAGEQYF.

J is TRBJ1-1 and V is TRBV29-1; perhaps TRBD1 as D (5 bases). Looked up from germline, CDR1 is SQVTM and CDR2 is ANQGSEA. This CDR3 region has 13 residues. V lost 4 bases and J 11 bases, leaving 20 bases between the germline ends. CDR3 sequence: CSVGSPGGEYAFF. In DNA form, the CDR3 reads TGCAGCGTTGGCTCCCCGGGAGGGGAATACGCTTTCTTT.

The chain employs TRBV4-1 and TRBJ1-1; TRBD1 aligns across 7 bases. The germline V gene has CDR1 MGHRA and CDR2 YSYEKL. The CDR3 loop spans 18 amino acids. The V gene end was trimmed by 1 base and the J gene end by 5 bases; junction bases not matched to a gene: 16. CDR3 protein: CASSQVGQGVRGRTEAFF. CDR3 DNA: TGCGCCAGCAGCCAAGTGGGTCAGGGGGTGCGTGGAAGGACTGAAGCTTTCTTT.

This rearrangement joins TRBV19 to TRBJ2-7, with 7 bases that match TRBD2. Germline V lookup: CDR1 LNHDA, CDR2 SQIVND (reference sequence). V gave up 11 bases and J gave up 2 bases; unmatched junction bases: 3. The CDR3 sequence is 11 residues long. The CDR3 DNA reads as TGTGCCTGCAGCGGGGCCTACGAGCAGTACTTC. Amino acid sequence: CACSGAYEQYF.

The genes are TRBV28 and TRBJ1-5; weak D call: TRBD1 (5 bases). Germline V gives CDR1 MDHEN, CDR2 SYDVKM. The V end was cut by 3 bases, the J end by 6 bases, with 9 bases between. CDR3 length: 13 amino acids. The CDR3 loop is CASSFQGAQPQHF. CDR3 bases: TGTGCCAGCAGTTTTCAGGGTGCTCAGCCCCAGCATTTT.

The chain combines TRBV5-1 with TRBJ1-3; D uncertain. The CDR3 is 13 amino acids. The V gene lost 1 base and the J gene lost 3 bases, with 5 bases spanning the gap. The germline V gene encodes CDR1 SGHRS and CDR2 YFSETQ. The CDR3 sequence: CASSLTGGNTIYF. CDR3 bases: TGCGCCAGCAGCTTGACCGGTGGAAACACCATATATTTT. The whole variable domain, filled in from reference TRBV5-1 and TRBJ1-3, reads KAGVTQTPRYLIKTRGQQVTLSCSPISGHRSVSWYQQTPGQGLQFLFEYFSETQRNKGNFPGRFSGRQFSNSRSEMNVSTLELGDSALYLCASSLTGGNTIYFGEGSWLTVV.

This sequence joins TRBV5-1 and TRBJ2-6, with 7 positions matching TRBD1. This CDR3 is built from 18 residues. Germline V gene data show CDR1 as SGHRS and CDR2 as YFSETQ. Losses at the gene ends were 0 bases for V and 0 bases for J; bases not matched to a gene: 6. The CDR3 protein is CASSLANRGNSGANVLTF. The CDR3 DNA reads TGCGCCAGCAGCTTGGCGAACAGGGGAAACTCTGGGGCCAACGTCCTGACTTTC.

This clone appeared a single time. In nucleotides, the CDR3 is TGCAGCGTTCCGGGGGAGAGGACTGAAGCTTTCTTT. Amino acids: CSVPGERTEAFF. J is TRBJ1-1 and V is TRBV29-1; D might be TRBD1 (5 bases). The ends were cut back, 5 bases at V and 5 bases at J, with 12 bases in the middle. Germline lookup yields CDR1 SQVTM and CDR2 ANQGSEA. This CDR3 is built from 12 residues.

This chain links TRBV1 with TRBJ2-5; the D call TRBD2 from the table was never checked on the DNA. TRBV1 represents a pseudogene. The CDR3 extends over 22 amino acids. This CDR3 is CTSSQDRLAPAGCMLSQETQYF. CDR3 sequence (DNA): TGCACCAGCAGCCAAGATCGGTTGGCCCCAGCGGGATGTATGTTGAGCCAAGAGACCCAGTACTTC.

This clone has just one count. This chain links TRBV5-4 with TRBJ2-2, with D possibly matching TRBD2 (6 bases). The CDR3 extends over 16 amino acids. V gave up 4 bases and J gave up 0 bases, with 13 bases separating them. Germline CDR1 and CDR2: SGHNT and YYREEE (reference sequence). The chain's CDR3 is CASSITGLSNTGELFF. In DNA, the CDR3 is TGTGCCAGCAGCATTACGGGACTGTCGAACACCGGGGAGCTGTTTTTT.

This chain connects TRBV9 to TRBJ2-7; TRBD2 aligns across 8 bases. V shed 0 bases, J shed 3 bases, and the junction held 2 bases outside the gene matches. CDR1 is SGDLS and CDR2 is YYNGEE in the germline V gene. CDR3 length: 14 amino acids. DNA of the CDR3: TGTGCCAGCAGCGTAGCACTAGCGGACTACGAGCAGTACTTC. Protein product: CASSVALADYEQYF.

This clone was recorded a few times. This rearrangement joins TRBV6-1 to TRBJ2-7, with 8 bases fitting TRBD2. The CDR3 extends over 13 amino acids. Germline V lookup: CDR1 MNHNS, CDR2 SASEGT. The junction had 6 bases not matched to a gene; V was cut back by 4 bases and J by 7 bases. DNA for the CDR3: TGTGCCAGCAGTGGGCTAGCGGGCGGGGAGCAGTACTTC. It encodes CASSGLAGGEQYF.

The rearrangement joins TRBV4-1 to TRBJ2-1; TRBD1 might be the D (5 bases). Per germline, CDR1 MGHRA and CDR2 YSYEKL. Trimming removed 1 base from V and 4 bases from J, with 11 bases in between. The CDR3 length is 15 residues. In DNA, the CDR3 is TGCGCCAGCAGCCAAGTAACAGGTTTGTACAATGAGCAGTTCTTC. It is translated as CASSQVTGLYNEQFF.

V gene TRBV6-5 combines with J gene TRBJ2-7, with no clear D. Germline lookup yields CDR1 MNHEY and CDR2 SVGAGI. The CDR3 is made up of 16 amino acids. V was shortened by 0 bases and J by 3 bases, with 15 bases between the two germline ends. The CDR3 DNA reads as TGTGCCAGCAGTTACTCGGTCGACACACGATACTACGAGCAGTACTTC. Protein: CASSYSVDTRYYEQYF.

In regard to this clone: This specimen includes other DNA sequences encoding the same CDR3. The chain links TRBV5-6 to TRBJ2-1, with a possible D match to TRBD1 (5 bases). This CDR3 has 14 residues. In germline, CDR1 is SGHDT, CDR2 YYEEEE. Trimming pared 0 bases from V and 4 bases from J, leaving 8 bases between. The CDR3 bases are TGTGCCAGCAGCTTGGGGACACCTTACAATGAGCAGTTCTTC. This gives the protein CASSLGTPYNEQFF.

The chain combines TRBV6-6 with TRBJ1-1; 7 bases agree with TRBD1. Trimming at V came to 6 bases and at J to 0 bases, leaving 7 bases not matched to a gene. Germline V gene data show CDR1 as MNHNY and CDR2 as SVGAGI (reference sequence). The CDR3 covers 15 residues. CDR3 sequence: CASRNNRGLNTEAFF. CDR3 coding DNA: TGTGCCAGCAGAAACAACAGGGGACTGAACACTGAAGCTTTCTTT.

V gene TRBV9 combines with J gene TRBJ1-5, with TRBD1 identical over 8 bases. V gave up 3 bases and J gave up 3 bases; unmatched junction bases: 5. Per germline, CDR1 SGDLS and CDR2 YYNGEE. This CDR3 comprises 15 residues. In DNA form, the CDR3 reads TGTGCCAGCAGCGCGACAGGGGCTGTCAATCAGCCCCAGCATTTT. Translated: CASSATGAVNQPQHF. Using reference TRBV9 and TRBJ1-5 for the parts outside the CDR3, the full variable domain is DSGVTQTPKHLITATGQRVTLRCSPRSGDLSVYWYQQSLDQGLQFLIQYYNGEERAKGNILERFSAQQFPDLHSELNLSSLELGDSALYFCASSATGAVNQPQHFGDGTRLSIL.

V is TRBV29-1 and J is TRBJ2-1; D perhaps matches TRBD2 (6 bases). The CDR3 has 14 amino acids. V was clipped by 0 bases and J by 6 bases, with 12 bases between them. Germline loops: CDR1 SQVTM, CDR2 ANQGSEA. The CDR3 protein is CSVEDGGGRNEQFF. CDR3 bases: TGCAGCGTTGAAGATGGGGGAGGTCGCAATGAGCAGTTCTTC.

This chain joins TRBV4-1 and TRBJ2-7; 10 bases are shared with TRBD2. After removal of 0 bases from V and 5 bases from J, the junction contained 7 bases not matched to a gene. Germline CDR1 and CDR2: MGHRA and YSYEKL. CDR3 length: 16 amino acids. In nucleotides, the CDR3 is TGCGCCAGCAGCCAAGATGAGCGGGGGGGCAGAAACGAGCAGTACTTC. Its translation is CASSQDERGGRNEQYF.

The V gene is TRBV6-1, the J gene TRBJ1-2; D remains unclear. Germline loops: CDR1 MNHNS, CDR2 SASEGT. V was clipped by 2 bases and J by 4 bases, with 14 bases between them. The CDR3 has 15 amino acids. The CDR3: CASSESWAAGYGYTF. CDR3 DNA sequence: TGTGCCAGCAGTGAATCCTGGGCCGCCGGCTATGGCTACACCTTC.

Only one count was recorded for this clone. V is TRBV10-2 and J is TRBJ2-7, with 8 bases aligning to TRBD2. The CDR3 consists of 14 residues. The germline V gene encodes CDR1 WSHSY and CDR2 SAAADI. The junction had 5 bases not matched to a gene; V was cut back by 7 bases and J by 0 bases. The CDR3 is CASTHSGDSYEQYF. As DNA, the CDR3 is TGCGCCAGCACCCATAGCGGGGACTCCTACGAGCAGTACTTC.

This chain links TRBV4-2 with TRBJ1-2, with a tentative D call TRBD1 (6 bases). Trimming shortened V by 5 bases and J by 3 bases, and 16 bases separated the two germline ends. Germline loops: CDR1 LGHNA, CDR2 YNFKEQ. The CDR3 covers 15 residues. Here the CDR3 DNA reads TGTGCCAGCAGCTCGGACCCAGGGGCGGACTATGGCTACACCTTC. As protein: CASSSDPGADYGYTF.